The 4 T cell receptor delta chains given below trace back to one sample, sequenced in a study of gammadelta T cells in human blood. TCRdb fed the RT-PCR reads to CATT. This table has 300 to 350 delta-chain clones, over 20% appearing once. Sequences were obtained from non-Vgamma9Vdelta2 gamma-delta T cells from infant blood. These TCRs come from a human donor.

About this clone itself: The likely explanation is a read error, given a far larger clone one base away. This chain connects TRDV1 to TRDJ1, with no clear D. Deletions cut 3 bases from V and 6 bases from J, with 17 bases between. The CDR3 covers 15 residues. Germline V gene data show CDR1 as TSWWSYY and CDR2 as QGS. In DNA, the CDR3 is TGTGCTCTTGGGGAGCCACCCATCGGTACCCATAAACTCATCTTT. It codes for CALGEPPIGTHKLIF.

This clone counts as large (0.1 to 1%). The chain has TRDV1 and TRDJ1; 7 bases are shared with TRDD3. Germline V gene data show CDR1 as TSWWSYY and CDR2 as QGS. V lost 2 bases to trimming and J lost 7 bases; unmatched junction nucleotides: 22. This CDR3 comprises 19 residues. The CDR3: CALGEGLMLMGERGGKLIF. CDR3 in DNA: TGTGCTCTTGGGGAAGGGTTAATGTTAATGGGGGAGAGAGGAGGTAAACTCATCTTT.

On this clone itself: A single base is all that separates this from a far larger clone, so a read error is likely. This chain connects TRDV1 to TRDJ1; 11 nucleotides line up with TRDD3. In germline, CDR1 is TSWWSYY, CDR2 QGS. CDR3 length: 23 residues. DNA for the CDR3: TGTGCTCTTGGGGCCTTTCCTACTTGGCTTTTCTTACTGGGGGATATTTACACCGATAAACGCATCTTT. Translated, it gives CALGAFPTWLFLLGDIYTDKRIF.

A few counts support this clone. Being one base from a much bigger clone, this may be a read error. The chain couples TRDV1 to TRDJ1, with 9 nucleotides matching TRDD3. The CDR3 extends over 17 amino acids. Losses at the gene ends were 0 bases for V and 8 bases for J; bases not matched to a gene: 13. Germline V gene sequence: CDR1 TSWWSYY, CDR2 QGS. CDR3: CALGELGNRYWGSKLIF. The CDR3 nucleotides read TGTGCTCTTGGGGAACTAGGTAATCGCTACTGGGGGAGCAAACTCATCTTT.